This entry lists 9 T cell receptor beta chains sequenced from one sample in a study of blood T cell repertoires in COVID-19. Produced via immunoSEQ multiplex PCR; TCRdb's table is partial and in-frame only. The sample has under 300,000 clones; 80% to 90% are singletons. The sequencing sample was made of PBMCs or T cells enriched from blood (not recorded which). Receptor source: a woman between 45 and 60 years old who had recovered from COVID-19.

In this sample, this clone turned up once. The rearrangement uses TRBV14 and TRBJ1-1; 8 positions match TRBD1. In germline, CDR1 is SGHDN, CDR2 FVKESK. CDR3 length: 14 amino acids. V lost 0 bases and J lost 11; bases outside the gene matches: 8. The CDR3 loop is CASSQEGRGRDAFF. The CDR3 region has the DNA TGTGCCAGCAGCCAAGAGGGCAGGGGGCGCGACGCTTTCTTT.

The chain has TRBV28 and TRBJ1-1; TRBD1 agrees at 8 bases. This CDR3 spans 14 amino acids. V lost 4 bases and J lost 5; bases outside the gene matches: 6. Germline CDR1 MDHEN, CDR2 SYDVKM. The CDR3 DNA reads TGTGCCAGCAGTTCTGGACAGGGTTGGACTGAAGCTTTCTTT. Translation: CASSSGQGWTEAFF.

In its sample, this clone was seen a few times. The V gene is TRBV6-5, the J gene TRBJ2-7; unclear D gene. The CDR3 covers 11 residues. V lost 11 bases and J 0 bases, leaving 8 bases between the germline ends. The V gene's germline CDR1 is MNHEY and CDR2 SVGAGI. The CDR3 DNA follows: TGTGCCTGTACTAACTCCTACGAGCAGTACTTC. Translation gives CACTNSYEQYF.

The rearrangement joins TRBV7-2 to TRBJ1-5; tentatively, D is TRBD1 (6 bases). Germline values: CDR1 SGHTA, CDR2 FQGNSA. Trimming cost V 2 bases and J 3 bases, with 17 bases left between them. CDR3 size: 17 residues. CDR3 coding DNA: TGTGCCAGCAGCTTATCAGGGGCCACAGAATCCAATCAGCCCCAGCATTTT. This encodes CASSLSGATESNQPQHF.

The genes are TRBV6-4 and TRBJ1-2; TRBD1 agrees at 8 bases. Germline values: CDR1 MRHNA, CDR2 SNTAGT. Losses at the gene ends were 6 bases for V and 7 bases for J; bases not matched to a gene: 7. The CDR3 loop spans 13 amino acids. CDR3 amino acids: CASRDRESAGYTF. The CDR3 coding sequence is TGTGCCAGCAGGGACAGGGAGTCGGCTGGCTACACCTTC.

The V and J genes are TRBV4-1 and TRBJ2-3; TRBD1 matches at 7 bases. Germline CDR1 reads MGHRA; CDR2 reads YSYEKL. V trimming: 0 bases; J trimming: 6 bases; junction bases outside the gene matches: 12. This CDR3 is 17 amino acids long. This CDR3 reads CASSQDKGATPEDTQYF. The DNA for the CDR3 is TGCGCCAGCAGCCAAGATAAGGGGGCTACGCCGGAGGATACGCAGTATTTT.

CDR3 region: CASSPGWPQTNTGELFF. Here the CDR3 DNA reads TGTGCCAGCTCACCAGGTTGGCCACAGACAAACACCGGGGAGCTGTTTTTT. The rearrangement uses TRBV18 and TRBJ2-2, with no clear D. The CDR3 extends over 17 amino acids. Germline values: CDR1 KGHSH, CDR2 LQKENI. Trimming left V 2 bases short and J 2 bases short, with 15 bases between.

V usage is TRBV7-8 and J usage is TRBJ2-7; 8 bases are a match to TRBD2. The CDR3 spans 16 residues. Germline CDR1 reads SGHVS; CDR2 reads FQNEAQ. After removal of 1 base from V and 3 bases from J, the junction contained 8 bases not matched to a gene. The chain's CDR3 is CASSLEEAGTSYEQYF. As DNA, the CDR3 is TGTGCCAGCAGCTTAGAAGAGGCAGGGACTAGCTACGAGCAGTACTTC.

The chain is built from TRBV6-5 and TRBJ1-1; no definite D call. Germline V lookup: CDR1 MNHEY, CDR2 SVGAGI. Trimming cost V 6 bases and J 0 bases, with 14 bases left between them. The CDR3 length is 15 residues. CDR3 sequence: CASRPSLSMNTEAFF. CDR3 in DNA: TGTGCCAGCAGGCCCTCTTTGAGCATGAACACTGAAGCTTTCTTT.